This is a list of T cell receptor beta chains from one sample in a study of blood T cells in healthy people across ages. TCRdb re-called the 5' RACE reads with MiXCR, one entry per CDR3 protein. The repertoire holds approximately 780,000 distinct CDR3 sequences, with roughly 25% as singletons. This same sample was also part of a study on T cells of mothers and their children.

The sequenced sample was blood. Receptors were obtained from a boy between 10 and 17 years old in good health. Both conserved end residues are part of each CDR3. A D gene is named only where the DNA matches it firmly. Clone sizes are given selectively: once, few, many, or a class where the clone is expanded.

size	V	D	J	DNA	CDR3
-	TRBV5-1	-	TRBJ2-3	TGCGCCAGCAGCTCCCGGGACGACGGCACAGATACGCAGTATTTT	CASSSRDDGTDTQYF
-	TRBV3-1	TRBD1	TRBJ2-4	TGTGCCAGCAGCCAAGAGGGGACAGGGACGGCCATTCAGTACTTC	CASSQEGTGTAIQYF
-	TRBV7-9	TRBD1	TRBJ1-1	TGTGCCAGCAGCTTAGGAACAGGGGCGGGTGAAGCTTTCTTT	CASSLGTGAGEAFF
-	TRBV7-9	-	TRBJ1-2	TGTGCCAGCAGCTTAGCGATACAAGATGGCTACACCTTC	CASSLAIQDGYTF
few	TRBV24-1	-	TRBJ1-2	TGTGCCACCCAAGCGCCAGACCGCGACTATGGCTACACCTTC	CATQAPDRDYGYTF
-	TRBV12-5	TRBD1	TRBJ1-4	TGTGCTAGTGGTCTGGATCCAAGACAGGGTTTCAATGAAAAACTGTTTTTT	CASGLDPRQGFNEKLFF
few	TRBV3-1	TRBD2	TRBJ2-5	TGTGCCAGCAGCCAAGATTCCAGGGAGGGAGAGACCCAGTACTTC	CASSQDSREGETQYF
few	TRBV3-1	-	TRBJ2-1	TGTGCCAGCAGTGGCGGGGTGTCTACGGGATACAATGAGCAGTTCTTC	CASSGGVSTGYNEQFF
few	TRBV9	-	TRBJ2-5	TGTGCCAGCAGCGTGATGGGGGAACAAGAGACCCAGTACTTC	CASSVMGEQETQYF
-	TRBV10-3	-	TRBJ2-5	TGTGCCATCAGGGGGACATCTCCGCGGGAGACCCAGTACTTC	CAIRGTSPRETQYF
-	TRBV20-1	-	TRBJ1-6	TGCAGTGCTATTCCAGGGACGAATTCACCCCTCCACTTT	CSAIPGTNSPLHF
-	TRBV5-1	-	TRBJ2-5	TGCGCCAGCAGCTTGGGAGCGCTTACAGAGACCCAGTACTTC	CASSLGALTETQYF
-	TRBV24-1	TRBD2	TRBJ2-5	TGTGCCACCGGTGATTCCGGCGGGGGTCGTAGATGGGAGGCCCAGTACTTC	CATGDSGGGRRWEAQYF
few	TRBV11-2	TRBD2	TRBJ2-2	TGTGCCAGCAGCTTAGCACTAGCGGGGTACACCGGGGAGCTGTTTTTT	CASSLALAGYTGELFF
-	TRBV10-2	-	TRBJ2-5	TGCGCCAGCAGTGAGGGTGGGACGGTCAAAGAGACCCAGTACTTC	CASSEGGTVKETQYF
-	TRBV30	TRBD1	TRBJ1-4	TGTGCTTCCACAGGGGGCATTAAAAAACTGTTTTTT	CASTGGIKKLFF
-	TRBV27	-	TRBJ2-7	TGTGCCAGCAGTCAGAGCAGGGCAGGCGAGCAGTACTTC	CASSQSRAGEQYF
-	TRBV14	TRBD1	TRBJ2-5	TGTGCCAGCAGCCAGGCCTGGGACAGAGCGGAGACCCAGTACTTC	CASSQAWDRAETQYF
-	TRBV2	TRBD1	TRBJ1-4	TGTGCCAGCAATATAAAGGACAGGAGAGCTCTTAATGAAAAACTGTTTTTT	CASNIKDRRALNEKLFF
once	TRBV5-1	-	TRBJ1-5	TGCGCCAGCAGCTTGGGGACCGCGGGAGATCAGCCCCAGCATTTT	CASSLGTAGDQPQHF
few	TRBV19	-	TRBJ2-3	TGTGCCAGCCACCAGGGGGGACGAGATACGCAGTATTTT	CASHQGGRDTQYF
-	TRBV29-1	-	TRBJ2-5	TGCAGCGTTGGCTACCTGAAGACAGGCATTCCAGAGACCCAGTACTTC	CSVGYLKTGIPETQYF
few	TRBV5-1	-	TRBJ2-7	TGCGCCAGCAGCGTCGGGACCGGAATCTACGAGCAGTACTTC	CASSVGTGIYEQYF
-	TRBV20-1	-	TRBJ1-4	TGCAGTGCTAGCTCCCGAGGGACTAATGAAAAACTGTTTTTT	CSASSRGTNEKLFF
-	TRBV10-3	TRBD2	TRBJ2-4	TGTGCCATCAGTGGGATAGCGGGGGGCAAAAACATTCAGTACTTC	CAISGIAGGKNIQYF
few	TRBV24-1	TRBD1	TRBJ2-5	TGTGCCACCAGTGATTGGGGGACAGAAGGGGAAGAGACCCAGTACTTC	CATSDWGTEGEETQYF
-	TRBV6-1	-	TRBJ2-1	TGTGCCAGCAATTTTCTCGGGCACAATGAGCAGTTCTTC	CASNFLGHNEQFF
few	TRBV6-5	-	TRBJ1-6	TGTGCCAGCAGCCGAGGACCGAATTCACCCCTCCACTTT	CASSRGPNSPLHF
few	TRBV5-1	-	TRBJ1-4	TGCGCCAGCAGCTTGGGGGGTAACAGGGCCAATGAAAAACTGTTTTTT	CASSLGGNRANEKLFF
few	TRBV5-1	TRBD1	TRBJ1-6	TGCGCCAGCACTCCCGACAGGGGCAATTCACCCCTCCACTTT	CASTPDRGNSPLHF
-	TRBV10-3	-	TRBJ2-2	TGTGCCATCAGTGACCGGGTGACCGGGGAGCTGTTTTTT	CAISDRVTGELFF
-	TRBV18	-	TRBJ2-1	TGTGCCAGCTCCCGAGGGCCCGGGGGAAGGAATGAGCAGTTCTTC	CASSRGPGGRNEQFF
-	TRBV6-1	TRBD2	TRBJ2-5	TGTGCCAGCAGTGAGGGACTACCTCGGTTCGAGACCCAGTACTTC	CASSEGLPRFETQYF
few	TRBV5-5	-	TRBJ2-2	TGTGCCAGCAGCCAAAGTACGGATAACACCGGGGAGCTGTTTTTT	CASSQSTDNTGELFF
many	TRBV15	-	TRBJ2-3	TGTGCCACCAGCAGAGATCGTCTGTATTTT	CATSRDRLYF
few	TRBV29-1	-	TRBJ2-5	TGCAGCGTTCCCCCACAGGGGGGGGAGACCCAGTACTTC	CSVPPQGGETQYF
few	TRBV12-3/TRBV12-4	-	TRBJ1-4	TGTGCCAGCACCCGGGGGGGGGCTCATGAAAAACTGTTTTTT	CASTRGGAHEKLFF
few	TRBV28	TRBD1	TRBJ1-4	TGTGCCAGCAACCGGGACAGGTATAATGAAAAACTGTTTTTT	CASNRDRYNEKLFF
few	TRBV20-1	-	TRBJ2-5	TGCAGTGCTAGAGGGCCCCGGACCCAGTACTTC	CSARGPRTQYF
many	TRBV5-1	-	TRBJ2-5	TGTGCCAGCAGTTTACGGGCCAGAGAGACCCAGTACTTC	CASSLRARETQYF
few	TRBV20-1	-	TRBJ2-4	TGCAGTGCTAGCCACAGGGTTGGCAAAAACATTCAGTACTTC	CSASHRVGKNIQYF
-	TRBV10-2	-	TRBJ1-4	TGCGCCAGCAGTGATGGGGGGCAGTGGGAAAAACTGTTTTTT	CASSDGGQWEKLFF
-	TRBV7-9	TRBD1	TRBJ2-7	TGTGCCAGCAGCTCCCAGGACAGGGTGGGCGAGCAGTACTTC	CASSSQDRVGEQYF
-	TRBV3-1	TRBD2	TRBJ2-1	TGTGCCAGCAGCCAAGATAGGGCTAGCGGGGCCAATGAGCAGTTCTTC	CASSQDRASGANEQFF
few	TRBV7-9	-	TRBJ2-1	TGTGCCAGCAGCTTAGCGGCAGGTGAGCAGTTCTTC	CASSLAAGEQFF